The sequence of this T cell receptor (beta chain) was determined in a study of T-cell reconstitution after alpha-beta-depleted transplantation in children. Germline V lookup: CDR1 MNHNS, CDR2 SASEGT. Trimming pared 3 bases from V and 0 bases from J, leaving 9 bases between. This CDR3 is built from 15 residues. As it was prepared, the TCRbeta library received unique molecular identifiers. One entry per CDR3 protein results from TCRdb running MiXCR on the PCR reads. The sample comprises 250,000 to 350,000 distinct CDR3 sequences, approximately 9.6% of which are singletons, and 10% rests with the top ten.

The chain combines TRBV6-1 with TRBJ2-1; the D gene is possibly TRBD1 (5 bases). The input for sequencing was PBMCs from the stem cell graft donor, taken from the stem cell graft. This clonotype was obtained from a human donor who donated a stem cell graft to a child with SCID. The CDR3 bases are TGTGCCAGCAGTGAGACAGCTAGCTCCTACAATGAGCAGTTCTTC. Residues: CASSETASSYNEQFF.